The present entry profiles one T cell receptor (beta chain) with its context. Its antigen is currently unknown. This sample is drawn from a study of shared clonotypes between healthy human individuals. General study points: Generally, naive subsets came out with larger estimated richness than memory subsets.

This CDR3 has 15 residues. Losses at the gene ends were 4 bases for V and 4 bases for J; bases not matched to a gene: 6. The germline V gene has CDR1 MNHNY and CDR2 SVGAGI (reference sequence). TCRdb's copy holds only in-frame clones and misses some; the assay was immunoSEQ multiplex PCR. The table includes 2,500,000 or so clones, around 90% detected once. The clonotype comes from a man aged 18 to 30 in good health. Some clones in this sample may be carry-over from other donors' samples. V and J are TRBV6-6 and TRBJ1-2; 10 nucleotides match TRBD1. The sequenced material came from naive CD4+ T cells from PBMCs. The sample's subset: CD45RA+ positively selected. The chain's CDR3 is CASSLPGQGSYGYTF. CDR3 nucleotides: TGTGCCAGCAGTTTGCCGGGACAGGGGTCCTATGGCTACACCTTC.